The text below deals with one TCR beta chain. Its specificity is not known. In the PCR, 60 Vbeta and 13 Jbeta primers were used. Measured with immunoSEQ multiplex PCR; TCRdb has only the in-frame clones, and not every one. The sample lists 95,000 to 150,000 clones; around 81% were seen once. This entry belongs to a study of cytomegalovirus exposure and HLA in healthy donors. Turning to the study itself: Counted in an early data release were 65 million to 100 million unique TCRs from HLA-typed donors. Findings of the study overall: Common viral pathogens were later found to be apparently linked to several of the most significant clusters. A missense DCLRE1C variant was associated with V- and J-gene trimming of TCR beta chains in a later analysis, and an independent cohort replicated the association.

Sequences were obtained from PBMCs. The sequence was obtained from a female donor in good health and CMV-seronegative.

The CDR3 here is CASSLISQGNLYEQYF. The CDR3 DNA follows: TGTGCCAGCAGTTTAATCTCGCAGGGCAACCTCTACGAGCAGTACTTC. J is TRBJ2-7 and V is TRBV28, with D possibly matching TRBD1 (5 bases). V was cut by 2 bases and J by 3 bases, with 17 bases left in between. Germline V gene sequence: CDR1 MDHEN, CDR2 SYDVKM. There are 16 residues in the CDR3.